Listed below are T cell receptor beta chains from one sample, sequenced in a study of blood T cell repertoires in COVID-19. Sequencing was performed with immunoSEQ multiplex PCR; in TCRdb, only in-frame clones are kept and a portion is missing. The table lists roughly 80,000 clones, over 75% of them singletons, with about 10% in the top ten. The sequenced sample consisted of peripheral blood. Every receptor here comes from a human donor in a cohort sampled during active COVID-19. Each CDR3 is given with its conserved first and last residue. The order of the fields is J gene, V gene, D gene, CDR3 length, clone size, CDR3 protein, CDR3 DNA. The D gene is left open where the match is weak. Part of the rows lack a size; the others show once, few, many or a class for expanded clones.

j_call: TRBJ2-5; v_call: TRBV19; d_call: NA; cdr3_length: 14; clone_size: once; cdr3_aa: CASSIRREVGTQYF; cdr3_nt: TGTGCCAGTAGTATAAGGAGGGAGGTAGGGACCCAGTACTTC
j_call: TRBJ2-5; v_call: TRBV18; d_call: NA; cdr3_length: 16; clone_size: NA; cdr3_aa: CASSPATPAAGETQYF; cdr3_nt: TGTGCCAGCTCACCCGCTACTCCGGCGGCGGGAGAGACCCAGTACTTC
j_call: TRBJ2-2; v_call: TRBV27; d_call: NA; cdr3_length: 17; clone_size: NA; cdr3_aa: CASSLSRVSSNTGELFF; cdr3_nt: TGTGCCAGCAGTTTATCTCGGGTGTCCTCGAACACCGGGGAGCTGTTTTTT
j_call: TRBJ2-6; v_call: TRBV2; d_call: NA; cdr3_length: 15; clone_size: NA; cdr3_aa: CASSEEGVGANVLTF; cdr3_nt: TGTGCCAGCAGTGAAGAAGGGGTTGGGGCCAACGTCCTGACTTTC
j_call: TRBJ2-1; v_call: TRBV24-1; d_call: NA; cdr3_length: 14; clone_size: medium-sized; cdr3_aa: CATSERTDYNEQFF; cdr3_nt: TGTGCCACCAGTGAAAGGACAGACTACAATGAGCAGTTCTTC
j_call: TRBJ2-7; v_call: TRBV19; d_call: TRBD2; cdr3_length: 14; clone_size: NA; cdr3_aa: CASSRTSGYYEQYF; cdr3_nt: TGTGCCAGTAGTAGGACTAGCGGCTACTACGAGCAGTACTTC
j_call: TRBJ2-5; v_call: TRBV7-2; d_call: TRBD2; cdr3_length: 12; clone_size: NA; cdr3_aa: CASNSGKETQYF; cdr3_nt: TGTGCCAGCAACAGCGGGAAAGAGACCCAGTACTTC
j_call: TRBJ2-7; v_call: TRBV19; d_call: NA; cdr3_length: 16; clone_size: NA; cdr3_aa: CASSATGTRRPHEQYF; cdr3_nt: TGTGCCAGTAGTGCCACCGGGACAAGGAGGCCTCACGAGCAGTACTTC
j_call: TRBJ2-7; v_call: TRBV18; d_call: TRBD1; cdr3_length: 15; clone_size: NA; cdr3_aa: CASSPPGQGGYEQYF; cdr3_nt: TGTGCCAGCTCACCACCGGGACAGGGGGGTTACGAGCAGTACTTC
j_call: TRBJ2-1; v_call: TRBV11-3; d_call: TRBD2; cdr3_length: 16; clone_size: NA; cdr3_aa: CASSLAGGPTYNEQFF; cdr3_nt: TGTGCCAGCAGCCTCGCGGGAGGGCCAACCTACAATGAGCAGTTCTTC
j_call: TRBJ1-1; v_call: TRBV15; d_call: NA; cdr3_length: 14; clone_size: NA; cdr3_aa: CATSRDRVEGEAFF; cdr3_nt: TGTGCCACCAGCAGAGACAGGGTTGAAGGTGAAGCTTTCTTT
j_call: TRBJ2-4; v_call: TRBV30; d_call: NA; cdr3_length: 12; clone_size: NA; cdr3_aa: CAFRDTKNIQYF; cdr3_nt: TGTGCCTTCCGGGACACAAAAAACATTCAGTACTTC
j_call: TRBJ2-2; v_call: TRBV28; d_call: TRBD1; cdr3_length: 16; clone_size: once; cdr3_aa: CASSIPGTGGFGELFF; cdr3_nt: TGTGCCAGCAGTATTCCGGGGACAGGGGGTTTCGGGGAGCTGTTTTTT
j_call: TRBJ2-1; v_call: TRBV4-1; d_call: TRBD2; cdr3_length: 15; clone_size: NA; cdr3_aa: CASSQEGTNLNEQFF; cdr3_nt: TGCGCCAGCAGCCAAGAAGGGACTAACCTCAATGAGCAGTTCTTC
j_call: TRBJ2-4; v_call: TRBV12-3/TRBV12-4; d_call: NA; cdr3_length: 12; clone_size: NA; cdr3_aa: CASSLREYIQYF; cdr3_nt: TGTGCCAGCAGTTTGAGGGAATACATTCAGTACTTC
j_call: TRBJ2-3; v_call: TRBV9; d_call: TRBD2; cdr3_length: 16; clone_size: NA; cdr3_aa: CASSATVAGSTDTQYF; cdr3_nt: TGTGCCAGCAGCGCCACGGTAGCGGGAAGCACAGATACGCAGTATTTT
j_call: TRBJ1-1; v_call: TRBV5-1; d_call: NA; cdr3_length: 13; clone_size: NA; cdr3_aa: CASSDQGGTEAFF; cdr3_nt: TGCGCCAGCAGCGATCAGGGTGGCACTGAAGCTTTCTTT
j_call: TRBJ2-1; v_call: TRBV9; d_call: TRBD2; cdr3_length: 14; clone_size: NA; cdr3_aa: CASSQGLADNEQFF; cdr3_nt: TGTGCCAGCAGCCAGGGACTAGCGGACAATGAGCAGTTCTTC
j_call: TRBJ2-7; v_call: TRBV5-1; d_call: TRBD2; cdr3_length: 15; clone_size: NA; cdr3_aa: CASSGRLAGPYEQYF; cdr3_nt: TGCGCCAGCAGCGGGAGACTAGCGGGACCCTACGAGCAGTACTTC
j_call: TRBJ2-5; v_call: TRBV28; d_call: TRBD2; cdr3_length: 15; clone_size: NA; cdr3_aa: CASSLYSGGRETQYF; cdr3_nt: TGTGCCAGCAGTTTATATAGCGGGGGGCGGGAGACCCAGTACTTC
j_call: TRBJ1-5; v_call: TRBV11-3; d_call: TRBD1; cdr3_length: 14; clone_size: few; cdr3_aa: CASSQGGAEQPQHF; cdr3_nt: TGTGCCAGCAGCCAAGGGGGCGCAGAACAGCCCCAGCATTTT
j_call: TRBJ2-1; v_call: TRBV6-1; d_call: NA; cdr3_length: 16; clone_size: NA; cdr3_aa: CASSETGLDPYNEQFF; cdr3_nt: TGTGCCAGCAGTGAAACGGGTCTAGATCCTTACAATGAGCAGTTCTTC
j_call: TRBJ1-2; v_call: TRBV19; d_call: NA; cdr3_length: 13; clone_size: NA; cdr3_aa: CASSMGREYGYTF; cdr3_nt: TGTGCCAGTAGTATGGGGCGGGAATATGGCTACACCTTC
j_call: TRBJ1-5; v_call: TRBV6-1; d_call: TRBD1; cdr3_length: 16; clone_size: NA; cdr3_aa: CASSEKQGAFNQPQHF; cdr3_nt: TGTGCCAGCAGTGAAAAACAGGGGGCCTTCAATCAGCCCCAGCATTTT
j_call: TRBJ2-7; v_call: TRBV5-1; d_call: TRBD1; cdr3_length: 13; clone_size: NA; cdr3_aa: CASSRGTDYEQYF; cdr3_nt: TGCGCCAGCAGCAGGGGGACAGACTACGAGCAGTACTTC
j_call: TRBJ2-2; v_call: TRBV6-5; d_call: TRBD1; cdr3_length: 15; clone_size: NA; cdr3_aa: CASSRDRAITGELFF; cdr3_nt: TGTGCCAGCAGTCGGGACAGGGCTATCACCGGGGAGCTGTTTTTT
j_call: TRBJ2-1; v_call: TRBV5-1; d_call: TRBD1; cdr3_length: 17; clone_size: NA; cdr3_aa: CASSRDRGSSSYNEQFF; cdr3_nt: TGCGCCAGCAGCAGGGACAGGGGGTCAAGCTCCTACAATGAGCAGTTCTTC
j_call: TRBJ1-5; v_call: TRBV28; d_call: TRBD1; cdr3_length: 14; clone_size: NA; cdr3_aa: CASHTGAEDQPQHF; cdr3_nt: TGTGCCAGCCATACAGGGGCCGAGGATCAGCCCCAGCATTTT
j_call: TRBJ1-2; v_call: TRBV27; d_call: TRBD1; cdr3_length: 14; clone_size: NA; cdr3_aa: CASRSFRQGYGYTF; cdr3_nt: TGTGCCAGCAGATCCTTTCGACAGGGCTATGGCTACACCTTC
j_call: TRBJ2-7; v_call: TRBV15; d_call: TRBD1; cdr3_length: 13; clone_size: once; cdr3_aa: CATSKDRGYEQYF; cdr3_nt: TGTGCCACCAGCAAGGACAGGGGGTACGAGCAGTACTTC
j_call: TRBJ2-5; v_call: TRBV7-3; d_call: NA; cdr3_length: 17; clone_size: NA; cdr3_aa: CASSLTPGNRAGETQYF; cdr3_nt: TGTGCCAGCAGCTTAACCCCGGGAAACCGCGCGGGGGAGACCCAGTACTTC
j_call: TRBJ1-4; v_call: TRBV29-1; d_call: NA; cdr3_length: 16; clone_size: NA; cdr3_aa: CSVDQGPGVQPEKLFF; cdr3_nt: TGCAGCGTTGACCAGGGCCCAGGGGTCCAACCCGAAAAACTGTTTTTT
j_call: TRBJ2-1; v_call: TRBV30; d_call: TRBD2; cdr3_length: 14; clone_size: NA; cdr3_aa: CAWGAGLASNEQFF; cdr3_nt: TGTGCCTGGGGGGCCGGACTAGCGTCCAATGAGCAGTTCTTC
j_call: TRBJ1-1; v_call: TRBV19; d_call: NA; cdr3_length: 14; clone_size: NA; cdr3_aa: CASSMIGGRTEAFF; cdr3_nt: TGTGCCAGTAGTATGATCGGGGGGAGAACTGAAGCTTTCTTT
j_call: TRBJ2-5; v_call: TRBV28; d_call: TRBD2; cdr3_length: 14; clone_size: NA; cdr3_aa: CASSESGGPETQYF; cdr3_nt: TGTGCCAGCAGTGAGTCGGGAGGGCCAGAGACCCAGTACTTC
j_call: TRBJ1-4; v_call: TRBV18; d_call: NA; cdr3_length: 15; clone_size: NA; cdr3_aa: CASSPTQGALEKLFF; cdr3_nt: TGTGCCAGCTCACCCACACAGGGCGCGCTTGAAAAACTGTTTTTT
j_call: TRBJ1-1; v_call: TRBV7-2; d_call: TRBD1; cdr3_length: 14; clone_size: NA; cdr3_aa: CASSLDGTGSEAFF; cdr3_nt: TGTGCCAGCAGCTTAGATGGGACAGGGTCTGAAGCTTTCTTT
j_call: TRBJ2-7; v_call: TRBV7-6; d_call: TRBD1; cdr3_length: 16; clone_size: NA; cdr3_aa: CASSPTGQGRVYEQYF; cdr3_nt: TGTGCCAGCAGCCCAACGGGACAGGGACGGGTCTACGAGCAGTACTTC
j_call: TRBJ1-3; v_call: TRBV11-2; d_call: NA; cdr3_length: 15; clone_size: NA; cdr3_aa: CASSSLAVKGNTIYF; cdr3_nt: TGTGCCAGCAGCTCCCTGGCGGTCAAGGGAAACACCATATATTTT
j_call: TRBJ2-1; v_call: TRBV5-1; d_call: NA; cdr3_length: 13; clone_size: NA; cdr3_aa: CASTPLVADEQFF; cdr3_nt: TGCGCCAGCACCCCCCTAGTGGCGGATGAGCAGTTCTTC
j_call: TRBJ2-1; v_call: TRBV5-4; d_call: TRBD2; cdr3_length: 16; clone_size: NA; cdr3_aa: CASSLRTSGSGNEQFF; cdr3_nt: TGTGCCAGCAGCTTAAGGACTAGCGGGAGTGGCAATGAGCAGTTCTTC
j_call: TRBJ2-1; v_call: TRBV28; d_call: TRBD2; cdr3_length: 16; clone_size: few; cdr3_aa: CASSATSGRRGNEQFF; cdr3_nt: TGTGCCAGCAGTGCGACTAGCGGGCGGAGGGGCAATGAGCAGTTCTTC
j_call: TRBJ1-1; v_call: TRBV5-1; d_call: TRBD1; cdr3_length: 15; clone_size: NA; cdr3_aa: CASSLEGTGVTEAFF; cdr3_nt: TGCGCCAGCAGCTTGGAGGGGACAGGGGTCACTGAAGCTTTCTTT
j_call: TRBJ1-3; v_call: TRBV7-8; d_call: NA; cdr3_length: 17; clone_size: NA; cdr3_aa: CASSPRGGGLFGNTIYF; cdr3_nt: TGTGCCAGCAGTCCCCGAGGGGGGGGGCTATTTGGAAACACCATATATTTT
j_call: TRBJ2-5; v_call: TRBV4-1; d_call: TRBD2; cdr3_length: 15; clone_size: once; cdr3_aa: CASSLPGRAGETQYF; cdr3_nt: TGCGCCAGCAGCCTGCCCGGGAGGGCGGGAGAGACCCAGTACTTC
j_call: TRBJ2-1; v_call: TRBV11-3; d_call: TRBD2; cdr3_length: 16; clone_size: NA; cdr3_aa: CASRFIGTSGRNEQFF; cdr3_nt: TGTGCCAGCAGGTTTATAGGGACTAGCGGGAGGAATGAGCAGTTCTTC
j_call: TRBJ2-2; v_call: TRBV5-6; d_call: TRBD1; cdr3_length: 15; clone_size: NA; cdr3_aa: CASSFGTGGSGELFF; cdr3_nt: TGTGCCAGCAGCTTCGGGACAGGGGGTTCCGGGGAGCTGTTTTTT